This T cell receptor (beta chain) was sequenced in a study of T-cell reconstitution after alpha-beta-depleted transplantation in children. V lost 5 bases and J lost 0, with 11 bases in between. Germline V gene lookup returns CDR1 MDHEN and CDR2 SYDVKM. CDR3 size: 16 residues. This clonotype was recorded many times. Preparation of the TCRbeta library was carried out with unique molecular identifiers. TCRdb re-called the PCR reads with MiXCR, one entry per CDR3 protein. This table has some 300,000 distinct CDR3 sequences, around 9.1% appearing once. Sequencing was performed on PBMCs, taken before TCRalphabeta/CD19-depleted stem cell transplant. The source is a boy in the first two years of life with acute myeloid leukemia, due to receive a stem cell transplant. V gene TRBV28 combines with J gene TRBJ2-6; D possibly matches TRBD1 or TRBD2 (5 bases each). The CDR3 sequence: CASSLYGGSGANVLTF. The CDR3 coding sequence is TGTGCCAGCAGTCTCTATGGGGGCTCTGGGGCCAACGTCCTGACTTTC.